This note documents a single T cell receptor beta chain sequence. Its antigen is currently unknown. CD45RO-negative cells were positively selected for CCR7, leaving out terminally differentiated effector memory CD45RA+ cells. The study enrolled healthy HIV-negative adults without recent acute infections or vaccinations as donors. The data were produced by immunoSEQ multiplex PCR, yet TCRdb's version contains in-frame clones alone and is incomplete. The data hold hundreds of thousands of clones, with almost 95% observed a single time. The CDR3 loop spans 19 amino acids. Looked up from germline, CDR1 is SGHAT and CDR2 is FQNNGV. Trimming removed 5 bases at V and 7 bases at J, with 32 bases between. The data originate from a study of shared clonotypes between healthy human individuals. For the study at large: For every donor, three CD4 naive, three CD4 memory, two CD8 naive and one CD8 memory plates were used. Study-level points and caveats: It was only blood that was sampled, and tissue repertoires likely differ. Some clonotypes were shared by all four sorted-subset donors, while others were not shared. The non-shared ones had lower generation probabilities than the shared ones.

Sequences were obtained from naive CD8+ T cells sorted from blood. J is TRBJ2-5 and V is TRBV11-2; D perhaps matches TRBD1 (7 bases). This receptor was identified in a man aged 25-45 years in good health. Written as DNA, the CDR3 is TGTGCCAGCAGCCCCAATAAAGATACAGGGGAGGATTCTCTTGGGACCCAGTACTTC. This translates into CASSPNKDTGEDSLGTQYF. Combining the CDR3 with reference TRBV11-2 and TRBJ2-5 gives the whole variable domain EAGVAQSPRYKIIEKRQSVAFWCNPISGHATLYWYQQILGQGPKLLIQFQNNGVVDDSQLPKDRFSAERLKGVDSTLKIQPAKLEDSAVYLCASSPNKDTGEDSLGTQYFGPGTRLLVL.